The 14 T cell receptor beta chains reported below all come from one sample, sequenced in a study of cytomegalovirus exposure and HLA in healthy donors (dated by TCRdb to 2017 to 2019). The library was built by means of the immunoSEQ multiplex PCR assay. A mixture of 60 forward primers for TCR Vbeta segments and 13 reverse primers for TCR Jbeta segments was used in the multiplex PCR. TCRdb retrieved this table from immuneACCESS and kept in-frame rearrangements only. Not all clones are present; in checked studies, unresolved V genes account for under half, and no reason is known for the remainder. The sample yields about 98,000 clones; 60% to 85% were counted once. The top ten clonotypes cover 16% of the sample. The sample comprised PBMCs. These receptors came from a man in his sixties in good health and CMV-seropositive.

Points on this clone: The identical CDR3 is also encoded by other nucleotide sequences in the sample. The chain employs TRBV5-1 and TRBJ2-7, with 8 nucleotides matching TRBD1. CDR1 and CDR2 from the germline V gene are SGHRS and YFSETQ. This CDR3 spans 14 amino acids. Trimming cost V 4 bases and J 1 base; bases outside gene matches: 4. The CDR3 region has the DNA TGCGCCAGCAGCCCCGGACAGGGATCCTACGAGCAGTACTTC. This gives the protein CASSPGQGSYEQYF.

Only a few counts were recorded for this clone. The chain recombines TRBV7-9 with TRBJ2-6, with 8 bases fitting TRBD1. The length of the CDR3 is 19 residues. Germline V gene lookup returns CDR1 SEHNR and CDR2 FQNEAQ (reference sequence). Losses at the gene ends were 3 bases for V and 1 base for J; bases not matched to a gene: 11. CDR3 residues: CASSFGTGGVVSGANVLTF. CDR3 nucleotides: TGTGCCAGCAGCTTCGGGACAGGTGGGGTAGTGTCTGGGGCCAACGTCCTGACTTTC.

The V and J genes are TRBV1 and TRBJ2-5; the table names TRBD2, a call not compared with the DNA. TRBV1 is deemed a pseudogene. The CDR3 runs 16 residues. The CDR3 DNA reads TGCACCAGCAGCCAAGACCAGCGGGGCCAACAAGAGACCCAGTACTTC. Amino acid sequence: CTSSQDQRGQQETQYF.

For this clone: Different DNA sequences within this sample yield the same CDR3. The chain joins TRBV7-9 to TRBJ2-7; no reliable D call. The germline V gene has CDR1 SEHNR and CDR2 FQNEAQ (reference sequence). CDR3 size: 12 residues. V lost 3 bases to trimming and J lost 2 bases, with 5 bases between them. The CDR3 sequence: CASSFRAYEQYF. In DNA, the CDR3 is TGTGCCAGCAGCTTCCGGGCCTACGAGCAGTACTTC.

The chain joins TRBV28 to TRBJ2-1; TRBD2 might be the D (5 bases). CDR1 and CDR2 (germline): MDHEN, SYDVKM. The CDR3 covers 13 residues. Deletions cut 8 bases from V and 0 bases from J, with 8 bases between. CDR3 nucleotides: TGTGCCAGCGGACTTCTCTCCTACAATGAGCAGTTCTTC. Its protein is CASGLLSYNEQFF.

The table lists this clone with a few counts. The rearrangement joins TRBV7-9 to TRBJ2-1; 9 positions agree with TRBD2. CDR1 and CDR2 from the germline V gene are SEHNR and FQNEAQ (reference sequence). CDR3 size: 17 residues. The trim removed 4 bases at V and 9 bases at J, leaving 16 bases unmatched. CDR3 protein: CASSSKPGRGGAFEQFF. The CDR3 nucleotides read TGTGCCAGCAGCTCCAAACCGGGTCGCGGGGGGGCCTTTGAGCAGTTCTTC.

This chain joins TRBV7-9 and TRBJ2-6, with 8 bases matching TRBD1. J was trimmed by 8 bases and V by 3 bases; bases with no gene match: 3. The length of the CDR3 is 14 residues. Germline V CDR1 and CDR2: SEHNR, FQNEAQ (reference sequence). CDR3 sequence reads: CASSFQGATNVLTF. The CDR3 DNA sequence: TGTGCCAGCAGCTTCCAGGGGGCTACCAACGTCCTGACTTTC. The complete variable domain, with remaining parts taken from reference TRBV7-9 and TRBJ2-6, reads DTGVSQNPRHKITKRGQNVTFRCDPISEHNRLYWYRQTLGQGPEFLTYFQNEAQLEKSRLLSDRFSAERPKGSFSTLEIQRTEQGDSAMYLCASSFQGATNVLTFGAGSRLTVL.

The chain uses TRBV25-1 and TRBJ2-4, with 8 bases matching TRBD2. The CDR3 runs to 16 residues. Germline V gene data show CDR1 as MGHDK and CDR2 as SYGVNS. J was trimmed by 0 bases and V by 5 bases; bases with no gene match: 6. This CDR3 is CASSPGGGLAKNIQYF. The CDR3 coding sequence is TGTGCCAGCAGTCCCGGGGGGGGCCTAGCCAAAAACATTCAGTACTTC.

CDR3 DNA sequence: TGTGCCACCTCCTCATTTCGCGAATACAATGAGCAGTTCTTC. This translates into CATSSFREYNEQFF. The chain combines TRBV2 with TRBJ2-1; D remains ambiguous. Germline V gives CDR1 SNHLY, CDR2 FYNNEI. The CDR3 is 14 amino acids. V lost 10 bases and J lost 4, with 17 bases in between.

The chain recombines TRBV5-4 with TRBJ1-2, with 9 bases lining up with TRBD1. Germline CDR1 is SGHNT and CDR2 is YYREEE (reference sequence). With 3 bases clipped from V and 3 bases from J, the junction kept 6 bases outside the gene matches. The CDR3 contains 15 residues. This CDR3 reads CASSSRTGEDYGYTF. CDR3 DNA: TGTGCCAGCAGCTCGAGGACAGGGGAAGACTATGGCTACACCTTC.

The gene calls are TRBV6-5 and TRBJ2-2; D is uncertain. The CDR3 runs to 14 residues. Trimming took off 2 bases at V and 5 bases at J, with 9 bases between the two ends. Germline loops: CDR1 MNHEY, CDR2 SVGAGI. The CDR3 DNA sequence: TGTGCCAGCAGTTACGAGCGAGCTACCGGGGAGCTGTTTTTT. Its protein product is CASSYERATGELFF.

The chain has TRBV5-4 and TRBJ2-3; D unresolved. The CDR3 runs to 16 residues. CDR1 and CDR2 (germline): SGHNT, YYREEE (reference sequence). V was shortened by 4 bases and J by 6 bases, with 21 bases between the two germline ends. Here the CDR3 DNA reads TGTGCCAGCAGCCCTCGCGGTCCAATATTATCCGATACGCAGTATTTT. This encodes CASSPRGPILSDTQYF. The whole variable domain, filled in from reference TRBV5-4 and TRBJ2-3, reads ETGVTQSPTHLIKTRGQQVTLRCSSQSGHNTVSWYQQALGQGPQFIFQYYREEENGRGNFPPRFSGLQFPNYSSELNVNALELDDSALYLCASSPRGPILSDTQYFGPGTRLTVL.

The gene calls are TRBV7-2 and TRBJ1-2; D not certain. The germline V gene has CDR1 SGHTA and CDR2 FQGNSA. V was trimmed by 1 base and J by 0 bases, leaving 12 bases between them. CDR3 length: 16 amino acids. The DNA for the CDR3 is TGTGCCAGCAGCTTAGGAGAGCGAGTAGCTAACTATGGCTACACCTTC. Protein: CASSLGERVANYGYTF.

This chain connects TRBV19 to TRBJ1-2; maybe TRBD1 (6 bases). Germline CDR1 reads LNHDA; CDR2 reads SQIVND (reference sequence). This CDR3 has 14 residues. Trimming pared 8 bases from V and 6 bases from J, leaving 19 bases between. The CDR3 DNA is TGTGCCAGTCGGGGTGGCAGGGGTAATCATGGCTACACCTTC. Protein: CASRGGRGNHGYTF.